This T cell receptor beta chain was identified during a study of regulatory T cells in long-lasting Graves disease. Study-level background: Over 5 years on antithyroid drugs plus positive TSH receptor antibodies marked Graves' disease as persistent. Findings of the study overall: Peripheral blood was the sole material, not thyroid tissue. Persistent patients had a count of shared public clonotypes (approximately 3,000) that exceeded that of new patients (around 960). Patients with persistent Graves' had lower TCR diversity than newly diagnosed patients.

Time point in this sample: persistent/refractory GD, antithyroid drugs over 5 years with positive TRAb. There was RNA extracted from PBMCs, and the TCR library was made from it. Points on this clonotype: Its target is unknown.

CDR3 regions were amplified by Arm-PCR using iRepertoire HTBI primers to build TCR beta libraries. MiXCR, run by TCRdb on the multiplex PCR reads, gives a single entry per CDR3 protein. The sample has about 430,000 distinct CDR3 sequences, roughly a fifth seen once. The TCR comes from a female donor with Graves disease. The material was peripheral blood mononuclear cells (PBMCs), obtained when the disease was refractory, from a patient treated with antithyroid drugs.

The CDR3 loop is CASSPPGGRASYEQYF. The CDR3 DNA sequence: TGTGCCAGCAGTCCCCCAGGCGGGAGGGCCAGCTACGAGCAGTACTTC. The rearrangement joins TRBV6-2 or TRBV6-3 to TRBJ2-7; 9 positions agree with TRBD2. Unmatched junction bases numbered 11, after V lost 5 bases and J lost 3 bases. CDR1 MNHEY and CDR2 SVGEGT come from the germline V gene. This CDR3 contains 16 residues.